This passage covers 21 T cell receptor beta chains from one sample sequenced in a study of identifying expanded T cells in peripheral blood (dated by TCRdb to about 2019). The method was the immunoSEQ multiplex PCR assay. TCRdb provides this immuneACCESS table in a form limited to in-frame rearrangements. Some clones are lacking; in checked studies, under half of them reflect an unresolved V gene, and why the rest are absent is not known. This sample comprises about 89,000 clones, approximately 83% of them detected only once. The biggest ten clones account for about 5.6% of the sample. Source material: blood. The receptors were gathered from a person aged 18 to 75 in good health.

CDR3 DNA: TGTGCCAGCAGCCTCAGCGGGGGGAGTAACGAGCAGTACTTC. This sequence encodes CASSLSGGSNEQYF. The chain combines TRBV11-3 with TRBJ2-7, with 9 bases matching TRBD2. CDR1 and CDR2 (germline): SGHNT, YENEEA. The CDR3 covers 14 residues. Losses at the gene ends were 5 bases for V and 5 bases for J; bases not matched to a gene: 7. The full variable domain, with the rest looked up from reference TRBV11-3 and TRBJ2-7, is EAGVVQSPRYKIIEKKQPVAFWCNPISGHNTLYWYLQNLGQGPELLIRYENEEAVDDSQLPKDRFSAERLKGVDSTLKIQPAELGDSAVYLCASSLSGGSNEQYFGPGTRLTVT.

V gene TRBV4-2 combines with J gene TRBJ2-3, with 12 bases that match TRBD2. The junction had 6 bases not matched to a gene; V was cut back by 1 base and J by 4 bases. CDR3 length: 17 residues. The V gene's germline CDR1 is LGHNA and CDR2 YNFKEQ. CDR3 bases: TGTGCCAGCAGCCAAGGACTAGCGGGGGAAGGAGCAGATACGCAGTATTTT. Its translation: CASSQGLAGEGADTQYF.

This sequence joins TRBV7-9 and TRBJ2-7; 7 bases align to TRBD1. V shed 5 bases, J shed 4 bases, and the junction held 11 bases outside the gene matches. In germline, CDR1 is SEHNR, CDR2 FQNEAQ (reference sequence). The CDR3 is 15 residues long. In DNA, the CDR3 is TGTGCCAGCAGCCCCAGGGACAGTCATCGTTACGAGCAGTACTTC. As protein: CASSPRDSHRYEQYF.

This chain uses TRBV13 with TRBJ2-1; 7 bases match TRBD1. CDR3 length: 16 amino acids. V lost 0 bases to trimming and J lost 1 base; unmatched junction nucleotides: 3. CDR1 is PRHDT, CDR2 FYEKMQ, per germline (reference sequence). The CDR3 nucleotides read TGTGCCAGCAGCTTAGGCACGACAGGGTCCTACAATGAGCAGTTCTTC. Residues: CASSLGTTGSYNEQFF.

The chain has TRBV2 and TRBJ1-5, with D unclear. Germline V CDR1 and CDR2: SNHLY, FYNNEI. The CDR3 is 16 residues long. Trimming took 1 base from V and 1 from J, leaving 11 bases between them. CDR3 sequence reads: CASSEGLWGSNQPQHF. CDR3 DNA: TGTGCCAGCAGTGAAGGACTCTGGGGAAGCAATCAGCCCCAGCATTTT.

The gene calls are TRBV7-3 and TRBJ1-1; D is unclear. This CDR3 region has 14 residues. Germline CDR1 SGHTA, CDR2 FQGTGA. Trimming left V 1 base short and J 1 base short, with 7 bases between. CDR3 residues: CASSLNSANTEAFF. CDR3 nucleotides: TGTGCCAGCAGCTTAAATTCCGCGAACACTGAAGCTTTCTTT.

The J gene is TRBJ1-2, the V gene TRBV4-3; tentative D call: TRBD1 (5 bases). CDR1 LGHNA and CDR2 YSLEER come from the germline V gene. Trimming took 0 bases from V and 4 from J, leaving 15 bases between them. The CDR3 totals 16 residues. Here the CDR3 reads CASSQEVGTGGYGYTF. As DNA, the CDR3 is TGCGCCAGCAGCCAAGAAGTTGGTACAGGCGGCTATGGCTACACCTTC.

The gene calls are TRBV7-9 and TRBJ1-1; 9 nucleotides agree with TRBD1. Germline trimming cut 5 bases from V and 6 bases from J; bases unmatched to any gene: 10. This CDR3 is 15 amino acids long. CDR1 is SEHNR and CDR2 is FQNEAQ in the germline V gene (reference sequence). The CDR3 loop is CASSPGAGQGSEAFF. The DNA for the CDR3 is TGTGCCAGCAGCCCAGGAGCGGGACAGGGATCTGAAGCTTTCTTT.

The chain couples TRBV6-1 to TRBJ1-4, with D unclear. The CDR3 loop spans 15 amino acids. Trimming took 4 bases from V and 9 from J, leaving 18 bases between them. In germline, CDR1 is MNHNS, CDR2 SASEGT. The CDR3 spells CASSGRRTSGQKLFF. The CDR3 region has the DNA TGTGCCAGCAGTGGTAGACGGACCTCCGGGCAAAAACTGTTTTTT.

The J gene is TRBJ2-5, the V gene TRBV2; D is possibly TRBD2 (6 bases). There are 13 residues in the CDR3. The V and J ends lost 6 bases and 5 bases respectively, with 13 bases between them. From germline, CDR1 is SNHLY and CDR2 FYNNEI. CDR3 bases: TGTGCCAGCAGGGGGAACGCGGGGGAGACCCAGTACTTC. It yields the protein CASRGNAGETQYF.

The chain combines TRBV11-2 with TRBJ1-6, with 9 bases aligning to TRBD1. CDR1 SGHAT and CDR2 FQNNGV come from the germline V gene. This CDR3 contains 14 residues. V was pared by 6 bases and J by 7 bases, with 4 bases of the junction left unmatched. For the CDR3, the DNA is TGTGCCAGCAGATCCGGGACAGGGAATTCACCCCTCCACTTT. Translating it yields CASRSGTGNSPLHF.

This clone was detected only a few times. V gene TRBV19 combines with J gene TRBJ1-6, with D uncertain. The germline gives CDR1 LNHDA, CDR2 SQIVND (reference sequence). This CDR3 has 14 residues. V was cut by 2 bases and J by 9 bases, with 11 bases left in between. The CDR3 DNA reads as TGTGCCAGTAGTATACCCGGGTTTGGTTCACCCCTCCACTTT. Translation: CASSIPGFGSPLHF.

This chain uses TRBV5-6 with TRBJ2-7; D is possibly TRBD1 or TRBD2 (5 bases each). Germline lookup yields CDR1 SGHDT and CDR2 YYEEEE. Trimming cost V 4 bases and J 3 bases, with 11 bases left between them. The CDR3 extends over 13 amino acids. CDR3 sequence: CASSDGDGYEQYF. CDR3 coding DNA: TGTGCCAGCAGCGATGGGGACGGCTACGAGCAGTACTTC.

The V gene is TRBV6-5, the J gene TRBJ2-3, with TRBD2 as a possible D gene (5 bases). The CDR3 contains 16 residues. Germline-derived CDR1 and CDR2 are MNHEY and SVGAGI. V was trimmed by 0 bases and J by 6 bases, leaving 16 bases between them. CDR3 sequence: CASSYSGVGVMDTQYF. CDR3 DNA: TGTGCCAGCAGTTACTCTGGGGTCGGGGTAATGGATACGCAGTATTTT.

The rearrangement links TRBV6-5 to TRBJ1-1; D is ambiguous. The germline CDR1 and CDR2 sequences are MNHEY and SVGAGI. Trimming removed 5 bases from V and 5 bases from J, with 15 bases in between. This CDR3 is built from 14 residues. Here the CDR3 DNA reads TGTGCCAGCAGTAATCGTATTAGGAGGACTGAAGCTTTCTTT. Its translation: CASSNRIRRTEAFF.

This chain uses TRBV6-5 with TRBJ1-6; D uncertain. CDR3 length: 14 residues. V was trimmed by 6 bases and J by 10 bases, leaving 16 bases between them. CDR1 MNHEY and CDR2 SVGAGI come from the germline V gene. The CDR3 DNA reads TGTGCCAGCAGCCCCACCGGCCCCCGGTCACCCCTCCACTTT. The encoded protein is CASSPTGPRSPLHF.

The chain is built from TRBV7-9 and TRBJ1-2, with unresolved D. This CDR3 region has 12 residues. Germline CDR1 SEHNR, CDR2 FQNEAQ (reference sequence). The V end lost 10 bases, the J end lost 0 bases, and 9 bases lay between the germline ends. In nucleotides, the CDR3 is TGTGCCACTCCGTTGTCTAACTATGGCTACACCTTC. This translates into CATPLSNYGYTF.

This sequence joins TRBV6-5 and TRBJ2-3; D is perhaps TRBD2 (5 bases). The germline V and J ends were trimmed by 0 bases and 5 bases, with 15 bases remaining between them. This CDR3 is 16 amino acids long. The germline CDR1 and CDR2 sequences are MNHEY and SVGAGI. The chain's CDR3 is CASSYSQGSGRDTQYF. In DNA, the CDR3 is TGTGCCAGCAGTTACTCCCAAGGGAGCGGCCGAGATACGCAGTATTTT.

The J gene is TRBJ2-5, the V gene TRBV6-5; D perhaps matches TRBD1 (5 bases). The CDR3 length is 14 residues. V dropped 2 bases and J dropped 5 bases, with 12 bases sitting between them. CDR1 is MNHEY and CDR2 is SVGAGI in the germline V gene. In nucleotides, the CDR3 is TGTGCCAGCAGTTACAGGGGCGGTGGGGAGACCCAGTACTTC. It yields the protein CASSYRGGGETQYF.

This clone was seen just once. The V and J genes are TRBV19 and TRBJ1-6; tentatively, D is TRBD1 (5 bases). Trimming shortened V by 9 bases and J by 6 bases, and 15 bases separated the two germline ends. This CDR3 is 14 amino acids long. Germline values: CDR1 LNHDA, CDR2 SQIVND (reference sequence). The CDR3 nucleotides read TGTGCCAGCCGAGAGGGGCCGTTTAATTCACCCCTCCACTTT. Translated, it gives CASREGPFNSPLHF. The full variable domain, completed using reference TRBV19 and TRBJ1-6, is DGGITQSPKYLFRKEGQNVTLSCEQNLNHDAMYWYRQDPGQGLRLIYYSQIVNDFQKGDIAEGYSVSREKKESFPLTVTSAQKNPTAFYLCASREGPFNSPLHFGNGTRLTVT.

This clone was observed a single time. The chain uses TRBV7-2 and TRBJ1-5; 9 nucleotides match TRBD1. Per the germline V gene, CDR1 is SGHTA and CDR2 is FQGNSA. V shed 5 bases, J shed 3 bases, and the junction held 5 bases outside the gene matches. This CDR3 has 15 amino acids. The CDR3 DNA is TGTGCCAGCAGCGAGTACAGGGGGCTCAATCAGCCCCAGCATTTT. Encoded protein: CASSEYRGLNQPQHF.